This T cell receptor (beta chain) was sequenced in a study of neurological immune-mediated disorders. This clonotype was detected many times. V shed 6 bases, J shed 6 bases, and the junction held 7 bases outside the gene matches. The CDR3 runs to 14 residues. Germline-derived CDR1 and CDR2 are DFQATT and SNEGSKA (reference sequence). By 5'RACE with 10-nucleotide random UMIs, the cDNA was made. TCRdb re-called the 5' RACE reads through MiXCR, storing one row per CDR3 protein. Of 53,000 or so distinct CDR3 sequences detected, over 9.5% appear once; the ten largest clones hold around a tenth. The rearrangement links TRBV20-1 to TRBJ2-2; 10 nucleotides align to TRBD2. This TCR was sampled from a woman aged 55-69 years with HTLV-1-associated myelopathy (HAM/TSP). Sequencing used PBMCs. CDR3 residues: CSATGTSAAGELFF. The DNA for the CDR3 is TGCAGTGCAACCGGGACTAGCGCGGCCGGGGAGCTGTTTTTT.